The rows below give T cell receptor beta chains drawn from one sample of a study of T cell repertoires in cytomegalovirus infection. Via MiXCR, TCRdb re-called the reads, giving one row per CDR3 protein. In the table there are under 850,000 distinct CDR3 sequences, around 32% of which are singletons. These receptors have no known antigen. This material consisted of cultured PBMCs, taken from culture after CMV antigen stimulation. The receptors were sampled from a human donor in good health (CMV status not recorded). Some clones in this sample may be carry-over from other donors' samples. The CDR3 runs from the conserved cysteine through the conserved F or W. D genes are given only for firm matches. Size is stated for part of the rows, as once, few or many counts, or as a class when the clone is expanded.

D	size	V	J	DNA	CDR3
NA	few	TRBV7-9	TRBJ1-4	TGTGCCAGCAGCCCGGGGGGTATGGACGAAAAACTGTTTTTT	CASSPGGMDEKLFF
NA	few	TRBV2	TRBJ2-7	TGTGCCAGCAGGCCGGCGAACAGGGCCTCCTACGAGCAGTACTTC	CASRPANRASYEQYF
NA	NA	TRBV2	TRBJ1-1	TGTGCCAGCAGTGGAGAGGGGATAACTGAAGCTTTCTTT	CASSGEGITEAFF
NA	few	TRBV12-3/TRBV12-4	TRBJ1-1	TGTGCCAGCACCAACACCGCGCTGAACACTGAAGCTTTCTTT	CASTNTALNTEAFF
NA	few	TRBV7-8	TRBJ2-3	TGTGCCAGCAGCTTAGGAAGTTTGAATACGCAGTATTTT	CASSLGSLNTQYF
TRBD1	NA	TRBV30	TRBJ2-7	TGTGCCTGGAGTGTACGGGACAGGAGCGACGAGCAGTACTTC	CAWSVRDRSDEQYF
NA	few	TRBV7-6	TRBJ2-1	TGTGCCAGCAGCTTAAGGTCCGGGGGGCCCTCCAATGAGCAGTTCTTC	CASSLRSGGPSNEQFF
NA	once	TRBV4-3	TRBJ2-7	TGCGCCAGCAGCCAGCCGGGACGCGGCCACGAGCAGTACTTC	CASSQPGRGHEQYF
NA	NA	TRBV6-2/TRBV6-3	TRBJ1-4	TGTGCCAGCAGTTACTCGGAACGGCGTGAAAAACTGTTTTTT	CASSYSERREKLFF
TRBD1	NA	TRBV20-1	TRBJ1-2	TGCAGTGCTAGACCGCGGGACAGCCGACCTAACTATGGCTACACCTTC	CSARPRDSRPNYGYTF
NA	NA	TRBV7-9	TRBJ2-1	TGTGCCAGCAGCCCAGCTGGCCCCGCTTCCCTGGTCTTC	CASSPAGPASLVF
NA	NA	TRBV4-3	TRBJ1-2	TGCGCCAGCAGCCAAGGTGACGGGGTGATCTATGGCTACACCTTC	CASSQGDGVIYGYTF
NA	NA	TRBV5-4	TRBJ1-3	TGTGCCAGCAGCTTGGGGCTGAGTAGAAACACCATATATTTT	CASSLGLSRNTIYF
NA	few	TRBV19	TRBJ1-2	TGTGCCAGTAGTATCCGCGGTGGTACATCTAACTATGGCTACACCTTC	CASSIRGGTSNYGYTF
TRBD1	NA	TRBV7-9	TRBJ1-2	TGTGCCAGCAGCTCTTGGACAGGGCAAAACTATGGCTACACCTTC	CASSSWTGQNYGYTF
NA	NA	TRBV19	TRBJ2-5	TGTGCCAGTGGTCAGGGGATTACGATAGGATCATTTCAAGAGACCCAGTACTTC	CASGQGITIGSFQETQYF
NA	few	TRBV6-5	TRBJ1-2	TGTGCCAGCGGAAGGACCGATGGCTACACCTTC	CASGRTDGYTF
NA	NA	TRBV6-2/TRBV6-3	TRBJ2-1	TGTGCCAGCATCGATGGACTATACAATGAGCAGTTCTTC	CASIDGLYNEQFF
NA	few	TRBV2	TRBJ1-1	TGTGCCAGCAGTGTGGGGGTCATGAACACTGAAGCTTTCTTT	CASSVGVMNTEAFF
NA	few	TRBV12-3/TRBV12-4	TRBJ2-1	TGTGCCAGCATTCTCGGGAGATCCTACAATGAGCAGTTCTTC	CASILGRSYNEQFF
NA	NA	TRBV6-6	TRBJ2-3	TGTGCCAGCAGTTTTAGCGGCCTCACAGATACGCAGTATTTT	CASSFSGLTDTQYF
TRBD1	many	TRBV12-3/TRBV12-4	TRBJ1-1	TGTGCCAGCAGCGAACTCCCAGGGGGAGTGAACACTGAAGCTTTCTTT	CASSELPGGVNTEAFF
NA	NA	TRBV6-6	TRBJ1-4	TGTGCCAGCAGCCCCGGGACACGCTATAATGAAAAACTGTTTTTT	CASSPGTRYNEKLFF
TRBD2	NA	TRBV12-3/TRBV12-4	TRBJ2-1	TGTGCCAGCACCATAGGGGGGCGACTCCCTAGCGGGAGTTTTAATGAGCAGTTCTTC	CASTIGGRLPSGSFNEQFF
TRBD1	NA	TRBV6-1	TRBJ1-1	TGTGCCAGCACCCACCGGGACAGAAACACTGAAGCTTTCTTT	CASTHRDRNTEAFF
NA	NA	TRBV6-1	TRBJ1-4	TGTGCCAGCAGTGAAGCAGGGTTCGATAATGAAAAACTGTTTTTT	CASSEAGFDNEKLFF
NA	NA	TRBV10-3	TRBJ1-1	TGTGCCATCAGTGAGTCGGGTAGGGATGAAGCTTTCTTT	CAISESGRDEAFF
TRBD1	NA	TRBV20-1	TRBJ2-7	TGCAGTGCTAGAGGGGACAGGGGGACCTACGAGCAGTACTTC	CSARGDRGTYEQYF
NA	once	TRBV20-1	TRBJ2-2	TGCAGTGCTGTACAGGAGAACCACCTGTCAGGCGGGGAGCTGTTTTTT	CSAVQENHLSGGELFF
NA	few	TRBV7-6	TRBJ2-1	TGTGCCAGCAGCTTATCTAGGCGGGATGAGCAGTTCTTC	CASSLSRRDEQFF